Presented here are 32 T cell receptor beta chains from one specimen sequenced in a study of CD8 T cells in Susac syndrome. The RNA input was about 0.45 to 1 ug, and it was reverse transcribed with random hexamers. TCRdb re-analysed the immunoSEQ multiplex PCR reads in MiXCR, keeping a single row per CDR3 protein. The data show about 150,000 distinct CDR3 sequences, 85% to 95% seen once. The sequencing input was CD4+ T cells from PBMCs. These receptors came from a human donor with multiple sclerosis.

This clonotype was seen more than once but under ten times. The chain combines TRBV27 with TRBJ2-7; D is perhaps TRBD1 (7 bases). Germline-derived CDR1 and CDR2 are MNHEY and SMNVEV (reference sequence). Trimming pared 5 bases from V and 7 bases from J, leaving 21 bases between. This CDR3 is built from 15 residues. CDR3 DNA sequence: TGTGCCAGCAGTCTAGCGAGGACAGGCCATCTAGAGCAGTACTTC. Protein product: CASSLARTGHLEQYF.

This clonotype was recorded a few times. The chain joins TRBV3-1 to TRBJ2-1; D possibly matches TRBD1 or TRBD2 (5 bases each). V was shortened by 4 bases and J by 0 bases, with 16 bases between the two germline ends. The CDR3 has 17 amino acids. Germline V gives CDR1 LGHDT, CDR2 YNNKEL (reference sequence). CDR3 sequence reads: CASSRTTSPSSYNEQFF. In DNA, the CDR3 is TGTGCCAGCAGCCGGACAACTAGTCCAAGCTCCTACAATGAGCAGTTCTTC.

The chain employs TRBV7-8 and TRBJ2-3; 12 bases agree with TRBD2. The CDR3 spans 17 residues. The germline V gene has CDR1 SGHVS and CDR2 FQNEAQ. After removal of 5 bases from V and 0 bases from J, the junction contained 6 bases not matched to a gene. The CDR3 bases are TGTGCCAGCAGCCTAAGACTAGCGGGAGTAAGCACAGATACGCAGTATTTT. Translated: CASSLRLAGVSTDTQYF.

The V and J genes are TRBV2 and TRBJ1-1; D not certain. Germline lookup yields CDR1 SNHLY and CDR2 FYNNEI. With 2 bases removed from V and 5 bases from J, the gap between germline ends came to 12 bases. The CDR3 sequence is 14 residues long. This chain's CDR3 is CASSERAGYTEAFF. CDR3 DNA sequence: TGTGCCAGCAGTGAAAGGGCGGGTTATACTGAAGCTTTCTTT.

V and J are TRBV15 and TRBJ2-5, with 7 bases that match TRBD1. Germline trimming cut 4 bases from V and 3 bases from J; bases unmatched to any gene: 2. The CDR3 covers 13 residues. Germline V CDR1 and CDR2: LNHNV, YYDKDF (reference sequence). In DNA form, the CDR3 reads TGTGCCACCAGCATAGACAGGGAAGAGACCCAGTACTTC. This translates into CATSIDREETQYF.

This sequence joins TRBV11-2 and TRBJ2-1; 8 bases map to TRBD1. Germline assignment: CDR1 SGHAT and CDR2 FQNNGV. This CDR3 has 19 amino acids. The ends lost 5 bases at V and 0 bases at J; junction bases unmatched: 15. CDR3 amino acids: CASSPPRGRSQISYNEQFF. CDR3 coding DNA: TGTGCCAGCAGCCCCCCCAGGGGGCGAAGTCAAATCTCCTACAATGAGCAGTTCTTC.

This chain connects TRBV6-5 to TRBJ1-1, with TRBD1 as a possible D gene (6 bases). This CDR3 comprises 14 residues. Germline V gene data show CDR1 as MNHEY and CDR2 as SVGAGI. Trimming removed 5 bases at V and 3 bases at J, with 13 bases between. CDR3 DNA: TGTGCCAGCAGTAGCAGGGGCGCGGACACTGAAGCTTTCTTT. This translates into CASSSRGADTEAFF.

The rearrangement links TRBV6-1 to TRBJ1-2; 9 bases match TRBD1. CDR1 is MNHNS, CDR2 SASEGT, per germline. The CDR3 is made up of 15 amino acids. V lost 5 bases and J lost 4; bases outside the gene matches: 8. The CDR3 is CASSLTGTGTYGYTF. The CDR3 DNA is TGTGCCAGCAGTCTTACCGGGACAGGGACCTATGGCTACACCTTC.

This clonotype was seen more than once but under ten times. The chain combines TRBV29-1 with TRBJ2-7; the match to TRBD2 covers 12 bases. The germline V gene has CDR1 SQVTM and CDR2 ANQGSEA. This CDR3 has 13 residues. J was trimmed by 3 bases and V by 5 bases; bases with no gene match: 2. CDR3 loop: CSVRLAGVYEQYF. CDR3 nucleotide sequence: TGCAGCGTTCGACTAGCGGGAGTCTACGAGCAGTACTTC.

The chain uses TRBV10-3 and TRBJ2-7, with D maybe TRBD1 (6 bases). Trimming left V 0 bases short and J 6 bases short, with 15 bases between. In germline, CDR1 is ENHRY, CDR2 SYGVKD. The CDR3 is 15 amino acids. The chain's CDR3 is CAISESKGDRTEQYF. The CDR3 coding sequence is TGTGCCATCAGTGAGTCGAAGGGAGACAGGACCGAGCAGTACTTC.

This clonotype was seen only once. The chain carries TRBV5-1 and TRBJ2-7; 7 bases align to TRBD1. V was pared by 5 bases and J by 2 bases, with 7 bases of the junction left unmatched. Germline V CDR1 and CDR2: SGHRS, YFSETQ. The CDR3 has 14 amino acids. The chain's CDR3 is CASRTGSQAYEQYF. DNA for the CDR3: TGCGCCAGCAGGACAGGGTCTCAAGCCTACGAGCAGTACTTC.

The chain combines TRBV3-1 with TRBJ1-6; D perhaps matches TRBD1 (6 bases). The CDR3 length is 14 residues. CDR1 is LGHDT, CDR2 YNNKEL, per germline (reference sequence). V lost 2 bases to trimming and J lost 4 bases, with 6 bases between them. The CDR3 protein is CASSQRGYNSPLHF. Written as DNA, the CDR3 is TGTGCCAGCAGCCAAAGGGGGTATAATTCACCCCTCCACTTT.

This chain connects TRBV29-1 to TRBJ1-2, with 7 bases identical to TRBD1. CDR1 SQVTM and CDR2 ANQGSEA come from the germline V gene. This CDR3 has 13 residues. The J segment lost 5 bases and the V segment lost 8 bases, leaving 11 bases of the junction unmatched. The CDR3 region has the DNA TGCAGCCTCTGGGTCCAGGGGGATTATGGCTACACCTTC. Translation gives CSLWVQGDYGYTF.

The genes are TRBV7-8 and TRBJ2-3; D perhaps matches TRBD2 (7 bases). V was clipped by 1 base and J by 0 bases, with 11 bases between them. CDR1 is SGHVS and CDR2 is FQNEAQ in the germline V gene. The length of the CDR3 is 16 residues. In DNA, the CDR3 is TGTGCCAGCAGCTTAGGGGCGGGGGCCAGCACAGATACGCAGTATTTT. It is translated as CASSLGAGASTDTQYF.

The chain is built from TRBV2 and TRBJ2-2; TRBD2 is a possible D gene (5 bases). The CDR3 extends over 13 amino acids. Trimming stripped 1 base from V and 6 bases from J, with 6 bases between. Germline values: CDR1 SNHLY, CDR2 FYNNEI. CDR3 DNA sequence: TGTGCCAGCAGTGAAGGAGGGCCCGGGGAGCTGTTTTTT. Translating it yields CASSEGGPGELFF.

J is TRBJ1-4 and V is TRBV20-1; 8 bases agree with TRBD1. V lost 0 bases and J lost 0; bases outside the gene matches: 6. Per germline, CDR1 DFQATT and CDR2 SNEGSKA (reference sequence). The CDR3 is made up of 17 amino acids. CDR3 region: CSAREGSGGSTNEKLFF. The CDR3 DNA reads as TGCAGTGCTAGAGAAGGGTCAGGGGGCTCAACTAATGAAAAACTGTTTTTT.

The sample holds one count of this clonotype. J is TRBJ1-5 and V is TRBV25-1; D remains unclear. CDR1 and CDR2 (germline): MGHDK, SYGVNS. The V end was cut by 4 bases, the J end by 6 bases, with 13 bases between. CDR3 length: 14 residues. This CDR3 is CASSASRARQPQHF. CDR3 in DNA: TGTGCCAGCAGTGCATCTAGGGCCCGTCAGCCCCAGCATTTT.

This clonotype was observed a single time. The chain recombines TRBV4-1 with TRBJ2-2; TRBD1 agrees at 9 bases. V was pared by 1 base and J by 4 bases, with 10 bases of the junction left unmatched. Germline V gene lookup returns CDR1 MGHRA and CDR2 YSYEKL. The CDR3 is 18 residues long. In nucleotides, the CDR3 is TGCGCCAGCAGCCAAGGGGGTTCCGGGACAGGGCTCACCGGGGAGCTGTTTTTT. Amino acid sequence: CASSQGGSGTGLTGELFF.

The DNA of the CDR3 is TGCAGTGCTAGAGAACCGGCGGTCCTCTCCTACGAGCAGTACTTC. It yields the protein CSAREPAVLSYEQYF. The J gene is TRBJ2-7, the V gene TRBV20-1; no definite D call. V lost 0 bases to trimming and J lost 0 bases, with 12 bases between them. The CDR3 totals 15 residues. The germline V gene has CDR1 DFQATT and CDR2 SNEGSKA (reference sequence).

The gene calls are TRBV6-5 and TRBJ2-2, with a tentative D call TRBD2 (6 bases). Trimming removed 6 bases at V and 1 base at J, with 12 bases between. Germline V gene sequence: CDR1 MNHEY, CDR2 SVGAGI. This CDR3 has 15 amino acids. In DNA, the CDR3 is TGTGCCAGCAGCCGCGGGGATGGGAACACCGGGGAGCTGTTTTTT. This sequence encodes CASSRGDGNTGELFF.

This sequence joins TRBV20-1 and TRBJ2-7; D is ambiguous. The CDR3 runs 12 residues. Germline assignment: CDR1 DFQATT and CDR2 SNEGSKA (reference sequence). Trimming stripped 2 bases from V and 6 bases from J, with 11 bases between. CDR3 nucleotides: TGCAGTGCTAGAAAGGATCGGTTCGAGCAGTACTTC. The encoded protein is CSARKDRFEQYF.

The chain employs TRBV6-2 or TRBV6-3 and TRBJ1-1; D perhaps matches TRBD1 (6 bases). V gave up 1 base and J gave up 1 base, with 7 bases separating them. The CDR3 has 14 residues. Per germline, CDR1 MNHEY and CDR2 SVGEGT. CDR3 protein: CASSYWDKNTEAFF. CDR3 nucleotides: TGTGCCAGCAGTTACTGGGACAAGAACACTGAAGCTTTCTTT.

The chain has TRBV6-1 and TRBJ1-6, with a tentative D call TRBD1 (6 bases). This CDR3 region has 14 residues. CDR1 and CDR2 (germline): MNHNS, SASEGT. The V end was cut by 5 bases, the J end by 15 bases, with 20 bases between. Here the CDR3 DNA reads TGTGCCAGCAGTTTCCCAAAAACAGGGAAAAACCTCCACTTT. Its translation: CASSFPKTGKNLHF.

This clonotype was detected once. This CDR3 is CASSPTFMDTQYF. The DNA of the CDR3 is TGTGCCAGCAGTCCTACCTTTATGGATACGCAGTATTTT. The chain uses TRBV12-3 or TRBV12-4 and TRBJ2-3; D gene ambiguous. This CDR3 comprises 13 residues. The germline V and J ends were trimmed by 5 bases and 6 bases, with 12 bases remaining between them.

This clonotype was seen once. The chain combines TRBV6-5 with TRBJ2-7, with TRBD1 as a possible D gene (5 bases). CDR1 MNHEY and CDR2 SVGAGI come from the germline V gene. CDR3 length equals 12 residues. The V end lost 1 base, the J end lost 6 bases, and 7 bases lay between the germline ends. The CDR3 DNA reads as TGTGCCAGCAGTTACTGGGGCGGCGAGCAGTACTTC. Its protein is CASSYWGGEQYF.

This sequence joins TRBV28 and TRBJ1-6; 7 positions agree with TRBD1. Germline V CDR1 and CDR2: MDHEN, SYDVKM. The CDR3 covers 15 residues. The J segment lost 10 bases and the V segment lost 2 bases, leaving 8 bases of the junction unmatched. This chain's CDR3 is CASSLGGTEGSPLHF. The CDR3 DNA follows: TGTGCCAGCAGTTTAGGGGGGACAGAGGGGTCACCCCTCCACTTT.

The gene calls are TRBV20-1 and TRBJ2-5; D tentatively fits TRBD1 or TRBD2 (5 bases each). The CDR3 has 12 residues. The germline CDR1 and CDR2 sequences are DFQATT and SNEGSKA (reference sequence). V shed 3 bases and J shed 2 bases, with 7 bases lying between them. The CDR3 DNA follows: TGCAGTGCTAGCGGGGCTCAAGAGACCCAGTACTTC. Amino acids: CSASGAQETQYF.

The chain combines TRBV5-1 with TRBJ2-7, with 11 positions matching TRBD1. The germline gives CDR1 SGHRS, CDR2 YFSETQ. This CDR3 comprises 15 residues. The V gene end was trimmed by 4 bases and the J gene end by 3 bases; junction bases not matched to a gene: 6. The CDR3: CASSPGQGGLYEQYF. CDR3 DNA: TGCGCCAGCAGCCCGGGACAGGGGGGACTCTACGAGCAGTACTTC.

The V call is TRBV27, the J call TRBJ1-6, with D perhaps matching TRBD1 (5 bases). V lost 7 bases, J lost 0 bases, and 19 bases lay in between. This CDR3 comprises 18 residues. Germline CDR1 is MNHEY and CDR2 is SMNVEV (reference sequence). CDR3 residues: CASTGGIGSSSYNSPLHF. DNA of the CDR3: TGTGCCAGCACCGGGGGGATTGGGTCTAGCTCCTATAATTCACCCCTCCACTTT.

The CDR3 sequence: CAISVSTGRYGYTF. CDR3 sequence (DNA): TGTGCCATCAGTGTTTCGACAGGCCGCTATGGCTACACCTTC. V gene TRBV10-3 combines with J gene TRBJ1-2; D perhaps matches TRBD1 (6 bases). The CDR3 runs to 14 residues. Trimming took 4 bases from V and 4 from J, leaving 13 bases between them. Germline V lookup: CDR1 ENHRY, CDR2 SYGVKD.

This sequence joins TRBV5-6 and TRBJ2-3; no definite D call. The CDR3 consists of 15 residues. The germline V gene encodes CDR1 SGHDT and CDR2 YYEEEE. The V gene lost 1 base and the J gene lost 2 bases, with 11 bases spanning the gap. The CDR3 protein is CASSLITQTTDTQYF. CDR3 DNA sequence: TGTGCCAGCAGCTTGATTACCCAAACCACAGATACGCAGTATTTT.

The chain joins TRBV12-3 or TRBV12-4 to TRBJ1-1; D call uncertain. The V end was cut by 3 bases, the J end by 4 bases, with 9 bases between. The CDR3 totals 13 residues. CDR3 residues: CASSFGQATEAFF. For the CDR3, the DNA is TGTGCCAGCAGTTTCGGGCAAGCCACTGAAGCTTTCTTT.